This TCR beta chain was found in a study of OX40 agonist ivuxolimab in advanced cancers. Across the whole study: Clinicians treated patients with ivuxolimab, an agonistic anti-OX40 (CD134) antibody.

Note on this clone: Its specificity is unknown.

The repertoire was sequenced with immunoSEQ multiplex PCR; TCRdb's copy has only in-frame clones and lacks some. The sample contains about 48,000 clones, 79% of which appear only once. Broader study findings: Some nonresponders additionally presented with little normalized T-cell clonal expansion. On average, CD8+ T cells had more expanded clones than CD4+. Individuals who were partial responders at 0.1-3.0 mg/kg had clonal expansion that ranked among the lowest.

Source: CD4+ or CD8+ T cells sorted from blood, taken in a trial of the OX40 agonist ivuxolimab. The receptor was isolated from an adult with an advanced solid tumor such as melanoma, head and neck, liver or kidney cancer.

The CDR3 spells CASSPRGVGSPLHF. The CDR3 bases are TGTGCCAGCAGTCCCAGAGGTGTCGGTTCACCCCTCCACTTT. The genes are TRBV5-6 and TRBJ1-6, with D uncertain. Per germline, CDR1 SGHDT and CDR2 YYEEEE. The CDR3 sequence is 14 residues long. V was trimmed by 5 bases and J by 9 bases, leaving 15 bases between them. Variable domain in full (rest from reference TRBV5-6 and TRBJ1-6): DAGVTQSPTHLIKTRGQQVTLRCSPKSGHDTVSWYQQALGQGPQFIFQYYEEEERQRGNFPDRFSGHQFPNYSSELNVNALLLGDSALYLCASSPRGVGSPLHFGNGTRLTVT.